The next 7 T cell receptor beta chains were all read from a single sample in a study of shared clonotypes between healthy human individuals. Produced via immunoSEQ multiplex PCR; TCRdb's table is partial and in-frame only. This sample has under 750,000 clones, with 55% to 80% found just once. Sequencing was performed on memory CD4+ T cells sorted from blood. Documented subset: CD45RA-negative fraction. The receptor source for this set is a young woman in good health.

Only one count was recorded for this clone. This sequence joins TRBV21-1 and TRBJ1-2. TRBV21-1 is listed as a pseudogene. The CDR3 is 17 residues long. The CDR3 coding sequence is TGTGCCAGCAGCAAATGCGAGATCGAACGGAGTCCCTATGGCTACACCTTC. Protein sequence: CASSKCEIERSPYGYTF.

The DNA for the CDR3 is TGTGCCAGCAGCCGGACAGGGGCAGATGAGCAGTTCTTC. It yields the protein CASSRTGADEQFF. This chain links TRBV5-6 with TRBJ2-1; 9 positions match TRBD1. The CDR3 runs 13 residues. Germline loops: CDR1 SGHDT, CDR2 YYEEEE. Trimming removed 4 bases from V and 8 bases from J; junction bases left unmatched: 4.

In this sample, this clone turned up once. The V call is TRBV10-1, the J call TRBJ2-3, with 7 bases fitting TRBD1. With V trimmed by 1 base and J by 6 bases, 7 bases remained unmatched. There are 15 residues in the CDR3. CDR1 is WNHNN, CDR2 SYGVQD, per germline (reference sequence). DNA of the CDR3: TGCGCCAGCAGTGAGTTTCCACAGGGGAAGGATACGCAGTATTTT. This translates into CASSEFPQGKDTQYF.

The V call is TRBV7-9, the J call TRBJ1-4, with 10 nucleotides matching TRBD1. Germline lookup yields CDR1 SEHNR and CDR2 FQNEAQ (reference sequence). V gave up 5 bases and J gave up 7 bases; unmatched junction bases: 4. CDR3 size: 14 residues. The DNA for the CDR3 is TGTGCCAGCAGCAAGGGACAGGGGACTGAAAAACTGTTTTTT. As protein: CASSKGQGTEKLFF.

The chain joins TRBV5-1 to TRBJ2-7; possibly TRBD1 for D (6 bases). The ends were cut back, 0 bases at V and 3 bases at J, with 16 bases in the middle. The CDR3 is 16 residues long. Germline CDR1 SGHRS, CDR2 YFSETQ. CDR3 protein: CASSLVGQGRLYEQYF. The CDR3 nucleotides read TGCGCCAGCAGCTTGGTCGGGCAGGGGCGACTCTACGAGCAGTACTTC.

In regard to this clone: The sample carries other DNA sequences with the same CDR3. The J gene is TRBJ2-5, the V gene TRBV7-2; the match to TRBD2 covers 7 bases. The CDR3 spans 14 residues. V lost 1 base to trimming and J lost 2 bases; unmatched junction nucleotides: 1. Germline V gene sequence: CDR1 SGHTA, CDR2 FQGNSA. CDR3 DNA: TGTGCCAGCAGCTTAGTTAGCGGGCAAGAGACCCAGTACTTC. This codes for CASSLVSGQETQYF. The whole variable domain, remainder taken from reference TRBV7-2 and TRBJ2-5, is GAGVSQSPSNKVTEKGKDVELRCDPISGHTALYWYRQSLGQGLEFLIYFQGNSAPDKSGLPSDRFSAERTGGSVSTLTIQRTQQEDSAVYLCASSLVSGQETQYFGPGTRLLVL.

V and J are TRBV28 and TRBJ1-4; 7 bases are a match to TRBD1. The germline V gene encodes CDR1 MDHEN and CDR2 SYDVKM. J lost 5 bases, V lost 6 bases, and 9 bases had no gene match. The CDR3 covers 15 residues. This chain's CDR3 is CASSPSRGRNEKLFF. The CDR3 DNA follows: TGTGCCAGCAGCCCCAGCAGGGGGAGAAATGAAAAACTGTTTTTT.